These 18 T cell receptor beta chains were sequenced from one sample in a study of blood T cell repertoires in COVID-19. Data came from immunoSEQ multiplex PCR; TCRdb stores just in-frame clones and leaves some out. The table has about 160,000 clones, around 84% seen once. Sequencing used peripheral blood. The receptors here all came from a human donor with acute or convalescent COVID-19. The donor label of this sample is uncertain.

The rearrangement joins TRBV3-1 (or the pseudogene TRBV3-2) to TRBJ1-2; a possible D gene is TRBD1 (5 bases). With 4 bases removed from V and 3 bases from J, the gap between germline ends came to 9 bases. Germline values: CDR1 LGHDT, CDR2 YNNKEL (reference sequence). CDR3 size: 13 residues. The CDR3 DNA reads TGTGCCAGCAGCCGAGGCAGGGACTATGGCTACACCTTC. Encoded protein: CASSRGRDYGYTF.

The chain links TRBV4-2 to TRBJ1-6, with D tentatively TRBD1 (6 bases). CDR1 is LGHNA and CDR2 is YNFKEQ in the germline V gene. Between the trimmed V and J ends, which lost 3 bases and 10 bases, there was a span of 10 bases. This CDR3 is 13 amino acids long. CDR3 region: CASSHRGDSPLHF. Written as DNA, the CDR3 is TGTGCCAGCAGCCACAGGGGTGACTCACCCCTCCACTTT.

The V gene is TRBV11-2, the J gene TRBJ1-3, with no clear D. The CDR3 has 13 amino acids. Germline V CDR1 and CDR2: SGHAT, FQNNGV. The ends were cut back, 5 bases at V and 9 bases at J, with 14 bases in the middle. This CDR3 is CASSPDTAGTIYF. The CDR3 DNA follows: TGTGCCAGCAGCCCTGACACCGCCGGCACCATATATTTT. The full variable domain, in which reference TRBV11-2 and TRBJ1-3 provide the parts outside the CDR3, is EAGVAQSPRYKIIEKRQSVAFWCNPISGHATLYWYQQILGQGPKLLIQFQNNGVVDDSQLPKDRFSAERLKGVDSTLKIQPAKLEDSAVYLCASSPDTAGTIYFGEGSWLTVV.

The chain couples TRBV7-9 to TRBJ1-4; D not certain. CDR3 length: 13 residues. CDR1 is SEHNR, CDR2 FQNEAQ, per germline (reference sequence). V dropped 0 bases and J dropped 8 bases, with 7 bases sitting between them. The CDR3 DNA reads TGTGCCAGCAGCTTAGCCGGGGAGGAAAAACTGTTTTTT. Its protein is CASSLAGEEKLFF.

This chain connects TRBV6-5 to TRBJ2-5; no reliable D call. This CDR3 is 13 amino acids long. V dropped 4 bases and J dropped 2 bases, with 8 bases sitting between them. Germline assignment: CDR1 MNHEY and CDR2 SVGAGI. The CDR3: CASSSRRQETQYF. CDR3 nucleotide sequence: TGTGCCAGCAGTTCTAGACGGCAAGAGACCCAGTACTTC.

The CDR3 region is CASSYEAGLISYEQYF. The CDR3 bases are TGTGCCAGCAGTTACGAGGCAGGGTTAATCTCCTACGAGCAGTACTTC. This sequence joins TRBV6-2 or TRBV6-3 and TRBJ2-7; a weak D match, TRBD1 (5 bases). Germline V CDR1 and CDR2: MNHEY, SVGEGT. The CDR3 length is 16 residues. The ends were cut back, 2 bases at V and 0 bases at J, with 14 bases in the middle.

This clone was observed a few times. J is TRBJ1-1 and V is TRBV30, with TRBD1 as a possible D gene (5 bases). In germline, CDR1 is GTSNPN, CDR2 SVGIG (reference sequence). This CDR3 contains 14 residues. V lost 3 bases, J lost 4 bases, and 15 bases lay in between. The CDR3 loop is CAWSRAGFGTEAFF. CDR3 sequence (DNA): TGTGCCTGGAGCCGTGCAGGGTTTGGCACTGAAGCTTTCTTT.

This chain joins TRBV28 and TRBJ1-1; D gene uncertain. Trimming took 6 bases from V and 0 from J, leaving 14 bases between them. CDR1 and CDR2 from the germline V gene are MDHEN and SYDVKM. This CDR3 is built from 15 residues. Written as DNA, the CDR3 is TGTGCCAGCAGCCTTCCGGGTCTTGTGAACACTGAAGCTTTCTTT. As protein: CASSLPGLVNTEAFF.

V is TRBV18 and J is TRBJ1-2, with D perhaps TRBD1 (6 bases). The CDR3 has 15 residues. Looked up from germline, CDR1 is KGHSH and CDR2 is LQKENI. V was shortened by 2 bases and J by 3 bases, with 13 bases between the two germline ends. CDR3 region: CASSPGQGQHYGYTF. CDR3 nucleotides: TGTGCCAGCTCACCAGGGCAGGGGCAGCACTATGGCTACACCTTC.

The chain's CDR3 is CASSQVSGTGYNEQFF. In DNA, the CDR3 is TGTGCCAGCAGCCAAGTGAGCGGGACAGGGTACAATGAGCAGTTCTTC. The J gene is TRBJ2-1, the V gene TRBV3-1 (or the pseudogene TRBV3-2); 9 nucleotides align to TRBD1. The CDR3 length is 16 residues. V shed 1 base and J 4 bases; nucleotides not matched to a gene: 5. Looked up from germline, CDR1 is LGHDT and CDR2 is YNNKEL (reference sequence).

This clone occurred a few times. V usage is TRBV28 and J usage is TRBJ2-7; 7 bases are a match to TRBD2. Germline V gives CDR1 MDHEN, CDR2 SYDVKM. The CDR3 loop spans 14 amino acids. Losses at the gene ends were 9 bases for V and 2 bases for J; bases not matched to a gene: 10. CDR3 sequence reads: CARSGAPLAYEQYF. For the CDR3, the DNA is TGTGCCAGGAGCGGGGCGCCGCTAGCCTACGAGCAGTACTTC.

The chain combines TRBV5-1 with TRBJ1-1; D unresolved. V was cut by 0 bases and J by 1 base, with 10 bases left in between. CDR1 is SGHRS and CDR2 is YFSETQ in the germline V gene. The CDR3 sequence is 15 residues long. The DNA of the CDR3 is TGCGCCAGCAGCTTGGTGGTACAGCCGAACACTGAAGCTTTCTTT. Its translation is CASSLVVQPNTEAFF.

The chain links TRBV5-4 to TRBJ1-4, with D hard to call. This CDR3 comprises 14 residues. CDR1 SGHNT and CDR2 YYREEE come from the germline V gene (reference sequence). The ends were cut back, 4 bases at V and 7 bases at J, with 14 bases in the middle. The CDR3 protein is CASSSLGESEKLFF. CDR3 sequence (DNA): TGTGCCAGCAGCAGCCTGGGCGAAAGTGAAAAACTGTTTTTT.

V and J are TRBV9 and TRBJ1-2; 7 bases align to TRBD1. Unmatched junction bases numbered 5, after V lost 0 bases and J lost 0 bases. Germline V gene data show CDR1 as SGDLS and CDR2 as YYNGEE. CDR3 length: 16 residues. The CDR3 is CASSVGGQWANYGYTF. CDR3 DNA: TGTGCCAGCAGCGTAGGGGGACAGTGGGCTAACTATGGCTACACCTTC.

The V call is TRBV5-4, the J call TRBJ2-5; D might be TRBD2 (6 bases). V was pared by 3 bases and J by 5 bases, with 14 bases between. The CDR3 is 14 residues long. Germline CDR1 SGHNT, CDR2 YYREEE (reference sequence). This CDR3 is CASSSFRDSETQYF. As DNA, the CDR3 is TGTGCCAGCAGCTCTTTTCGGGACTCTGAGACCCAGTACTTC.

The CDR3 DNA follows: TGTGCCAGCAGCCTATTGGGACAGACCACCTTGGGCAATCAGCCCCAGCATTTT. It yields the protein CASSLLGQTTLGNQPQHF. The rearrangement joins TRBV11-2 to TRBJ1-5; 7 bases line up with TRBD1. After removal of 5 bases from V and 2 bases from J, the junction contained 15 bases not matched to a gene. CDR3 length: 18 amino acids. Germline CDR1 and CDR2: SGHAT and FQNNGV.

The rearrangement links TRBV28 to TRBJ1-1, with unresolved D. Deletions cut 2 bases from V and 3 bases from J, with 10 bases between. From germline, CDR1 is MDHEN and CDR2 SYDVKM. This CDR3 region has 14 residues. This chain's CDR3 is CASSLPQRDTEAFF. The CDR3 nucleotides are TGTGCCAGCAGTTTACCCCAAAGAGACACTGAAGCTTTCTTT.

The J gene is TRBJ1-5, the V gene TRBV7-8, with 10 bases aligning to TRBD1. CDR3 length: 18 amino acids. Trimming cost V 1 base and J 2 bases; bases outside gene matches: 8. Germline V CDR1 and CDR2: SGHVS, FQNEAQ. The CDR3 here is CASSLGGTGVSGNQPQHF. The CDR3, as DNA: TGTGCCAGCAGCTTAGGGGGGACAGGGGTTAGCGGCAATCAGCCCCAGCATTTT.